What follows are 26 T cell receptor beta chains derived from one specimen sequenced in a study of beta chain features in type 1 diabetes. Overall study findings and caveats: Patients with Type 1 diabetes showed moderately but significantly shorter TCRB CDR3s in all four CD4+ subsets.

The antigens of these receptors remain unknown. The entirety of the isolated RNA underwent reverse transcription, so expressed TCRB transcripts were sequenced. Method: immunoSEQ multiplex PCR; TCRdb's copy keeps in-frame clones and lacks some. The sample has roughly 730,000 clones; roughly 13% are singletons. Sequenced sample: naive CD4+ T cells from blood. All receptors derive from a man aged 18 to 30 with type 1 diabetes.

There are a few counts of this clone. This rearrangement joins TRBV6-5 to TRBJ2-7; D call uncertain. CDR1 and CDR2 from the germline V gene are MNHEY and SVGAGI. V lost 0 bases to trimming and J lost 6 bases, with 15 bases between them. CDR3 length: 15 amino acids. CDR3 sequence reads: CASSYSSKGIGEQYF. CDR3 nucleotide sequence: TGTGCCAGCAGTTACTCGAGCAAGGGAATTGGCGAGCAGTACTTC.

In DNA, the CDR3 is TGTGCCAGCAGCGCCCACAGGGAGGGCACTGAAGCTTTCTTT. Amino acid sequence: CASSAHREGTEAFF. The chain joins TRBV27 to TRBJ1-1; D is perhaps TRBD1 (6 bases). The CDR3 runs 14 residues. The ends were cut back, 6 bases at V and 4 bases at J, with 15 bases in the middle. Germline V gene lookup returns CDR1 MNHEY and CDR2 SMNVEV (reference sequence).

This clone turned up a few times. This chain uses TRBV19 with TRBJ1-1; D remains unclear. There are 15 residues in the CDR3. Trimming removed 1 base from V and 1 base from J, with 10 bases in between. The germline V gene has CDR1 LNHDA and CDR2 SQIVND (reference sequence). The CDR3 sequence is CASSIGGARNTEAFF. In nucleotides, the CDR3 is TGTGCCAGTAGTATAGGAGGCGCCCGGAACACTGAAGCTTTCTTT.

This clone occurred a few times. The chain carries TRBV10-1 and TRBJ2-3; D might be TRBD1 or TRBD2, each matching 5 bases. This CDR3 has 14 amino acids. V gave up 7 bases and J gave up 5 bases, with 16 bases separating them. The germline CDR1 and CDR2 sequences are WNHNN and SYGVQD (reference sequence). The CDR3, as DNA: TGCGCCAGCAACCCCGGGACGTACGAAGATACGCAGTATTTT. Translation gives CASNPGTYEDTQYF.

This clone was picked up a small number of times. At one boundary the junction diverges from the germline segment, which might be a read error. The J gene is TRBJ1-1, the V gene TRBV4-1; 7 nucleotides match TRBD1. The CDR3 covers 15 residues. Germline CDR1 MGHRA, CDR2 YSYEKL. The CDR3 sequence is CASSQDFGDSPRPNF. CDR3 coding DNA: TGCGCCAGCAGCCAAGATTTTGGGGACAGCCCGAGGCCTAACTTT.

This rearrangement joins TRBV7-2 to TRBJ2-3; 8 bases fit TRBD2. The CDR3 contains 16 residues. The germline V gene encodes CDR1 SGHTA and CDR2 FQGNSA. V was pared by 6 bases and J by 4 bases, with 12 bases of the junction left unmatched. CDR3 loop: CASSFQGAGGPDTQYF. The CDR3 DNA reads TGTGCCAGCAGTTTCCAGGGCGCGGGGGGACCAGATACGCAGTATTTT.

Points on this clone: Additional DNA sequences in this sample encode the identical CDR3. The chain recombines TRBV30 with TRBJ1-5; TRBD1 matches 7 bases. V dropped 2 bases and J dropped 5; count of bases not matched to a gene: 3. The CDR3 loop spans 13 amino acids. The germline V gene has CDR1 GTSNPN and CDR2 SVGIG (reference sequence). The CDR3 region is CAWSRQGDQPQHF. Written as DNA, the CDR3 is TGTGCCTGGAGTCGACAGGGCGATCAGCCCCAGCATTTT.

The DNA of the CDR3 is TGTGCCAGTAGTGGGGACACGGACACTGAAGCTTTCTTT. Protein sequence: CASSGDTDTEAFF. This chain uses TRBV19 with TRBJ1-1; TRBD1 is a possible D gene (6 bases). The CDR3 contains 13 residues. Trimming removed 5 bases at V and 3 bases at J, with 10 bases between. The germline CDR1 and CDR2 sequences are LNHDA and SQIVND (reference sequence).

A word on this clone: Other nucleotide sequences in the sample specify the same CDR3. The CDR3 loop reads CASSENYGYTF. The CDR3 DNA reads as TGTGCCAGCAGTGAGAACTATGGCTACACCTTC. This sequence joins TRBV2 and TRBJ1-2, with D hard to call. Trimming cost V 3 bases and J 2 bases, with 1 base left between them. CDR1 and CDR2 (germline): SNHLY, FYNNEI. This CDR3 is 11 amino acids long.

Only a few counts were recorded for this clone. V and J are TRBV7-9 and TRBJ2-5; TRBD2 matches at 14 bases. The germline gives CDR1 SEHNR, CDR2 FQNEAQ (reference sequence). The CDR3 has 13 residues. V lost 10 bases and J lost 4; bases outside the gene matches: 2. The CDR3 reads CATGTSGGETQYF. The CDR3 DNA reads TGTGCCACGGGGACTAGCGGGGGAGAGACCCAGTACTTC.

This clone was detected a few times. This chain joins TRBV19 and TRBJ2-3, with TRBD1 as a possible D gene (5 bases). The CDR3 consists of 14 residues. Trimming pared 7 bases from V and 6 bases from J, leaving 17 bases between. Germline values: CDR1 LNHDA, CDR2 SQIVND (reference sequence). CDR3 nucleotide sequence: TGTGCCAGTACCTTCAGGAGCCCAGGGGATACGCAGTATTTT. Amino acids: CASTFRSPGDTQYF.

The sample holds a few counts of this clone. This chain uses TRBV5-1 with TRBJ1-2; D gene uncertain. The V end was cut by 5 bases, the J end by 4 bases, with 9 bases between. The length of the CDR3 is 12 residues. Germline loops: CDR1 SGHRS, CDR2 YFSETQ. The CDR3 sequence is CASSAGVYGYTF. CDR3 DNA sequence: TGCGCCAGCAGTGCCGGGGTCTATGGCTACACCTTC. Using reference TRBV5-1 and TRBJ1-2 for the parts outside the CDR3, the full variable domain is KAGVTQTPRYLIKTRGQQVTLSCSPISGHRSVSWYQQTPGQGLQFLFEYFSETQRNKGNFPGRFSGRQFSNSRSEMNVSTLELGDSALYLCASSAGVYGYTFGSGTRLTVV.

The chain carries TRBV19 and TRBJ1-5; D ambiguous. This CDR3 has 11 residues. The germline CDR1 and CDR2 sequences are LNHDA and SQIVND (reference sequence). V was pared by 1 base and J by 11 bases, with 6 bases between. The DNA for the CDR3 is TGTGCCAGTAGTATAGCGGCGGCCCAGCATTTT. This codes for CASSIAAAQHF.

This clone was found a few times. The genes are TRBV5-4 and TRBJ1-5, with D uncertain. With 0 bases removed from V and 6 bases from J, the gap between germline ends came to 7 bases. Germline CDR1 reads SGHNT; CDR2 reads YYREEE (reference sequence). The CDR3 spans 13 residues. The CDR3 sequence is CASSLEVGQPQHF. Here the CDR3 DNA reads TGTGCCAGCAGCTTGGAGGTGGGTCAGCCCCAGCATTTT.

The rearrangement links TRBV28 to TRBJ1-6; D unresolved. The germline gives CDR1 MDHEN, CDR2 SYDVKM. The CDR3 spans 11 residues. Trimming stripped 5 bases from V and 7 bases from J, with 3 bases between. Here the CDR3 DNA reads TGTGCCAGCAGTGCAAATTCACCCCTCCACTTT. It is translated as CASSANSPLHF.

The chain couples TRBV14 to TRBJ2-3; 7 nucleotides line up with TRBD1. Trimming cost V 4 bases and J 4 bases; bases outside gene matches: 2. Germline loops: CDR1 SGHDN, CDR2 FVKESK. The CDR3 totals 13 residues. CDR3 region: CASSPTGADTQYF. The CDR3 nucleotides are TGTGCCAGCAGCCCCACAGGGGCAGATACGCAGTATTTT.

The chain links TRBV6-5 to TRBJ2-7, with D tentatively TRBD1 (6 bases). CDR1 is MNHEY, CDR2 SVGAGI, per germline. This CDR3 has 15 residues. Trimming removed 4 bases from V and 5 bases from J, with 18 bases in between. CDR3 protein: CASSSGQLSSNEQYF. CDR3 coding DNA: TGTGCCAGCAGTTCCGGACAGCTGTCATCCAACGAGCAGTACTTC.

This clone was seen a few times. This sequence joins TRBV10-3 and TRBJ2-5, with 7 bases fitting TRBD1. Germline V lookup: CDR1 ENHRY, CDR2 SYGVKD. V lost 0 bases, J lost 5 bases, and 6 bases stayed unmatched. The CDR3 has 15 amino acids. The CDR3 loop is CAISESTGSGETQYF. CDR3 DNA sequence: TGTGCCATCAGTGAGTCGACAGGGTCGGGCGAGACCCAGTACTTC.

The chain couples TRBV5-4 to TRBJ1-6; D is unresolved. Germline CDR1 reads SGHNT; CDR2 reads YYREEE (reference sequence). V was clipped by 0 bases and J by 5 bases, with 6 bases between them. The CDR3 contains 14 residues. CDR3 coding DNA: TGTGCCAGCAGCTTGGGCCCGAATAATTCACCCCTCCACTTT. This codes for CASSLGPNNSPLHF.

This clone has a handful of counts. The chain is built from TRBV30 and TRBJ2-7; D gene ambiguous. V lost 0 bases, J lost 9 bases, and 9 bases lay in between. This CDR3 spans 11 amino acids. Per the germline V gene, CDR1 is GTSNPN and CDR2 is SVGIG (reference sequence). The CDR3 reads CAWSVQFGQYF. CDR3 nucleotides: TGTGCCTGGAGTGTACAATTTGGGCAGTACTTC.

This rearrangement joins TRBV6-5 to TRBJ1-2; D perhaps matches TRBD1 (6 bases). The V gene's germline CDR1 is MNHEY and CDR2 SVGAGI. CDR3 length: 15 amino acids. V was shortened by 6 bases and J by 6 bases, with 20 bases between the two germline ends. The CDR3 sequence: CASSMRDTRIHGYTF. The CDR3 DNA follows: TGTGCCAGCAGCATGCGGGACACTCGAATTCATGGCTACACCTTC.

This chain joins TRBV29-1 and TRBJ2-7; TRBD1 is a possible D gene (6 bases). CDR3 length: 12 amino acids. V lost 6 bases to trimming and J lost 1 base, with 10 bases between them. From germline, CDR1 is SQVTM and CDR2 ANQGSEA. The DNA of the CDR3 is TGCAGCGTAGAACAGGGATCCTACGAGCAGTACTTC. Amino acids: CSVEQGSYEQYF.

Only a few counts were recorded for this clone. This CDR3 reads CASSSGTRVYNEQFF. In DNA form, the CDR3 reads TGTGCCAGCAGCTCCGGGACCCGAGTCTACAATGAGCAGTTCTTC. This chain connects TRBV7-9 to TRBJ2-1; either TRBD1 or TRBD2 may supply D (5 bases each). CDR1 SEHNR and CDR2 FQNEAQ come from the germline V gene (reference sequence). The germline V and J ends were trimmed by 4 bases and 3 bases, with 13 bases remaining between them. The CDR3 spans 15 residues. Filled out from reference TRBV7-9 and TRBJ2-1, the complete variable domain reads DTGVSQNPRHKITKRGQNVTFRCDPISEHNRLYWYRQTLGQGPEFLTYFQNEAQLEKSRLLSDRFSAERPKGSFSTLEIQRTEQGDSAMYLCASSSGTRVYNEQFFGPGTRLTVL.

The chain links TRBV5-6 to TRBJ1-2; 7 nucleotides agree with TRBD1. Germline loops: CDR1 SGHDT, CDR2 YYEEEE. The CDR3 loop spans 15 amino acids. With 2 bases clipped from V and 8 bases from J, the junction kept 12 bases outside the gene matches. CDR3 sequence (DNA): TGTGCCAGCAGCTTTGAACAGGGGTCCCAAGGCGGCTACACCTTC. Protein sequence: CASSFEQGSQGGYTF.

The J gene is TRBJ1-6, the V gene TRBV4-1; maybe TRBD1 (6 bases). Per germline, CDR1 MGHRA and CDR2 YSYEKL. This CDR3 has 16 residues. Trimming removed 1 base at V and 2 bases at J, with 9 bases between. CDR3 amino acids: CASSQVWGPYNSPLHF. The CDR3 region has the DNA TGCGCCAGCAGCCAAGTGTGGGGGCCCTATAATTCACCCCTCCACTTT.

V gene TRBV30 combines with J gene TRBJ1-5; D is possibly TRBD1 (5 bases). CDR3 length equals 16 residues. V gave up 4 bases and J gave up 2 bases, with 18 bases separating them. Germline V gene lookup returns CDR1 GTSNPN and CDR2 SVGIG (reference sequence). The CDR3 DNA reads as TGTGCCTGGACCAGATCCGGGGACGGAGGCAATCAGCCCCAGCATTTT. It translates to CAWTRSGDGGNQPQHF.